This passage covers 23 T cell receptor beta chains from one sample sequenced in a study of T cells in localized non-small cell lung cancer. Generated by immunoSEQ multiplex PCR, the TCRdb table keeps only in-frame clones and is missing some. The data show 10,000 to 15,000 clones, roughly 82% seen once. Source: peripheral blood, taken before any cancer treatment. These receptors were taken from a male donor aged 60 or older with stage I squamous cell lung carcinoma.

The chain joins TRBV10-1 to TRBJ2-7; TRBD1 is a possible D gene (6 bases). The length of the CDR3 is 18 residues. V gave up 0 bases and J gave up 2 bases, with 20 bases separating them. From germline, CDR1 is WNHNN and CDR2 SYGVQD (reference sequence). DNA of the CDR3: TGCGCCAGCAGTGAGTCGATTGTCTGGGCGGACAGCACCTACGAGCAGTACTTC. This gives the protein CASSESIVWADSTYEQYF.

The genes are TRBV7-9 and TRBJ2-5, with D perhaps being TRBD1 or TRBD2 (5 bases each). Looked up from germline, CDR1 is SEHNR and CDR2 is FQNEAQ (reference sequence). With 3 bases removed from V and 5 bases from J, the gap between germline ends came to 16 bases. The CDR3 covers 15 residues. CDR3 protein: CASSLAWDLGETQYF. Written as DNA, the CDR3 is TGTGCCAGCAGCTTGGCCTGGGACCTAGGGGAGACCCAGTACTTC.

The chain links TRBV6-1 to TRBJ1-5, with D unresolved. Germline V gives CDR1 MNHNS, CDR2 SASEGT. Trimming pared 4 bases from V and 6 bases from J, leaving 22 bases between. The CDR3 sequence is 17 residues long. The CDR3 DNA follows: TGTGCCAGCAGTGGAGGCCCCGGTAGCAATGCGGGTCAGCCCCAGCATTTT. It codes for CASSGGPGSNAGQPQHF.

The gene calls are TRBV19 and TRBJ2-1; D remains unclear. Germline CDR1 reads LNHDA; CDR2 reads SQIVND (reference sequence). Trimming took 3 bases from V and 7 from J, leaving 10 bases between them. The CDR3 sequence is 13 residues long. CDR3 in amino acids: CASSMGNWNEQFF. In DNA form, the CDR3 reads TGTGCCAGTAGTATGGGCAATTGGAATGAGCAGTTCTTC. Full variable domain (missing parts from reference TRBV19 and TRBJ2-1): DGGITQSPKYLFRKEGQNVTLSCEQNLNHDAMYWYRQDPGQGLRLIYYSQIVNDFQKGDIAEGYSVSREKKESFPLTVTSAQKNPTAFYLCASSMGNWNEQFFGPGTRLTVL.

The chain combines TRBV6-6 with TRBJ2-7; either TRBD1 or TRBD2 may supply D (5 bases each). Deletions cut 6 bases from V and 2 bases from J, with 11 bases between. The CDR3 is 13 amino acids. Germline V gene lookup returns CDR1 MNHNY and CDR2 SVGAGI (reference sequence). CDR3 in DNA: TGTGCCAGCAGCCCTCCGGGGCCCTACGAGCAGTACTTC. It specifies CASSPPGPYEQYF.

This clone was detected a few times. CDR3 DNA: TGTGCCAGCACGAAAGCGGGAGGGGCAGGAGAGCAGTTCTTC. Translating gives CASTKAGGAGEQFF. V and J are TRBV6-1 and TRBJ2-1; TRBD2 aligns across 10 bases. V lost 7 bases to trimming and J lost 10 bases; unmatched junction nucleotides: 10. This CDR3 contains 14 residues. Germline lookup yields CDR1 MNHNS and CDR2 SASEGT.

The chain recombines TRBV4-1 with TRBJ1-1; perhaps TRBD1 as D (5 bases). Per germline, CDR1 MGHRA and CDR2 YSYEKL. V was clipped by 1 base and J by 0 bases, with 12 bases between them. The CDR3 extends over 16 amino acids. The CDR3 is CASSQGGLRVNTEAFF. The CDR3 DNA is TGCGCCAGCAGCCAAGGGGGGTTAAGGGTGAACACTGAAGCTTTCTTT.

The rearrangement uses TRBV7-2 and TRBJ1-1; D not certain. The CDR3 runs to 14 residues. V dropped 1 base and J dropped 1 base, with 7 bases sitting between them. The germline V gene has CDR1 SGHTA and CDR2 FQGNSA. CDR3 amino acids: CASSLGEWNTEAFF. CDR3 sequence (DNA): TGTGCCAGCAGCTTAGGAGAGTGGAACACTGAAGCTTTCTTT.

The chain has TRBV27 and TRBJ1-2; a possible D gene is TRBD1 (5 bases). The CDR3 is 15 amino acids. Trimming stripped 2 bases from V and 8 bases from J, with 18 bases between. Germline assignment: CDR1 MNHEY and CDR2 SMNVEV (reference sequence). CDR3 amino acids: CASSLSGTPSHGYTF. The CDR3 coding sequence is TGTGCCAGCAGTTTAAGTGGGACCCCCTCACACGGCTACACCTTC.

The V call is TRBV29-1, the J call TRBJ2-7; D might be TRBD1 (6 bases). This CDR3 spans 13 amino acids. Per the germline V gene, CDR1 is SQVTM and CDR2 is ANQGSEA. V lost 4 bases, J lost 5 bases, and 15 bases lay in between. The CDR3 spells CSVVPPTGNEQYF. The CDR3 bases are TGCAGCGTTGTCCCACCCACAGGGAACGAGCAGTACTTC.

This chain connects TRBV4-1 to TRBJ2-2; a weak D match, TRBD2 (6 bases). This CDR3 contains 17 residues. In germline, CDR1 is MGHRA, CDR2 YSYEKL. The V and J ends lost 1 base and 1 base respectively, with 13 bases between them. CDR3 protein: CASSQGGLRRNTGELFF. Written as DNA, the CDR3 is TGCGCCAGCAGCCAAGGGGGACTGAGAAGGAACACCGGGGAGCTGTTTTTT.

The chain recombines TRBV18 with TRBJ1-4, with D uncertain. The germline V and J ends were trimmed by 2 bases and 4 bases, with 14 bases remaining between them. This CDR3 is built from 16 residues. Germline V gene data show CDR1 as KGHSH and CDR2 as LQKENI. CDR3 region: CASSPSENAGNEKLFF. The DNA of the CDR3 is TGTGCCAGCTCACCATCGGAGAATGCCGGTAATGAAAAACTGTTTTTT.

The chain carries TRBV6-1 and TRBJ2-7, with 9 positions matching TRBD1. This CDR3 spans 13 amino acids. The V gene's germline CDR1 is MNHNS and CDR2 SASEGT. The J segment lost 5 bases and the V segment lost 6 bases, leaving 5 bases of the junction unmatched. CDR3 sequence: CASRGTGLDEQYF. The CDR3 DNA reads TGTGCCAGCAGGGGGACAGGGTTGGACGAGCAGTACTTC.

This clone occurred a few times. The chain joins TRBV18 to TRBJ2-2; TRBD1 agrees at 7 bases. CDR1 KGHSH and CDR2 LQKENI come from the germline V gene. Trimming took 4 bases from V and 2 from J; bases not matched to a gene: 7. There are 16 residues in the CDR3. CDR3 sequence reads: CASSRSGTVNTGELFF. CDR3 nucleotide sequence: TGTGCCAGCTCACGTTCCGGGACAGTCAACACCGGGGAGCTGTTTTTT. The full variable domain, completed using reference TRBV18 and TRBJ2-2, is NAGVMQNPRHLVRRRGQEARLRCSPMKGHSHVYWYRQLPEEGLKFMVYLQKENIIDESGMPKERFSAEFPKEGPSILRIQQVVRGDSAAYFCASSRSGTVNTGELFFGEGSRLTVL.

The CDR3, as DNA: TGTGCCAGCAGCTACGGCGGCCTCACAGATACGCAGTATTTT. It codes for CASSYGGLTDTQYF. V is TRBV5-4 and J is TRBJ2-3, with unresolved D. From germline, CDR1 is SGHNT and CDR2 YYREEE (reference sequence). The V end lost 3 bases, the J end lost 2 bases, and 10 bases lay between the germline ends. This CDR3 is built from 14 residues.

The CDR3 reads CASSQMTGSRDEQYF. CDR3 sequence (DNA): TGTGCCAGCAGCCAGATGACAGGATCCCGGGACGAGCAGTACTTC. The chain couples TRBV14 to TRBJ2-7; tentatively, D is TRBD1 (6 bases). This CDR3 has 15 amino acids. Per germline, CDR1 SGHDN and CDR2 FVKESK. Trimming shortened V by 3 bases and J by 5 bases, and 17 bases separated the two germline ends.

In nucleotides, the CDR3 is TGTGCCAGCAGTCCCGGGCCCGCGGCGCAGTATTTT. This codes for CASSPGPAAQYF. The chain has TRBV27 and TRBJ2-3; D unclear. The V and J ends lost 5 bases and 10 bases respectively, with 13 bases between them. The germline V gene encodes CDR1 MNHEY and CDR2 SMNVEV (reference sequence). The CDR3 has 12 amino acids.

This chain connects TRBV6-1 to TRBJ2-2; 9 bases fit TRBD2. The CDR3 has 14 residues. CDR1 is MNHNS, CDR2 SASEGT, per germline. Trimming at V came to 4 bases and at J to 4 bases, leaving 1 base not matched to a gene. CDR3 coding DNA: TGTGCCAGCAGTGTACTAGCGGGCACCGGGGAGCTGTTTTTT. This translates into CASSVLAGTGELFF.

This clone was counted between two and nine times. CDR3 region: CASSGTHQGEQYF. CDR3 DNA: TGCGCCAGCAGTGGGACCCACCAGGGCGAGCAGTACTTC. The chain combines TRBV10-1 with TRBJ2-7; perhaps TRBD1 as D (5 bases). The V and J ends lost 4 bases and 6 bases respectively, with 13 bases between them. Per germline, CDR1 WNHNN and CDR2 SYGVQD (reference sequence). The length of the CDR3 is 13 residues.

V is TRBV28 and J is TRBJ1-4, with 8 bases aligning to TRBD1. Germline V CDR1 and CDR2: MDHEN, SYDVKM. This CDR3 spans 15 amino acids. V lost 4 bases, J lost 4 bases, and 5 bases stayed unmatched. The CDR3 region has the DNA TGTGCCAGCAGTTACGGACAGGGTTATAATGAAAAACTGTTTTTT. It is translated as CASSYGQGYNEKLFF.

The rearrangement links TRBV2 to TRBJ2-3, with 10 bases that match TRBD1. The CDR3 extends over 16 amino acids. The ends lost 5 bases at V and 3 bases at J; junction bases unmatched: 8. Germline values: CDR1 SNHLY, CDR2 FYNNEI. The chain's CDR3 is CASSSRTGGGTDTQYF. The DNA of the CDR3 is TGTGCCAGCAGTTCCCGGACAGGGGGGGGAACAGATACGCAGTATTTT.

The rearrangement joins TRBV5-1 to TRBJ1-1; no definite D call. The CDR3 is 14 residues long. In germline, CDR1 is SGHRS, CDR2 YFSETQ. V shed 1 base and J shed 3 bases, with 10 bases lying between them. The CDR3 DNA reads as TGCGCCAGCAGCTTGTATCCAGGTTACACTGAAGCTTTCTTT. Encoded protein: CASSLYPGYTEAFF.

V is TRBV19 and J is TRBJ2-3, with 8 bases identical to TRBD2. V lost 5 bases to trimming and J lost 3 bases; unmatched junction nucleotides: 10. The CDR3 covers 16 residues. In germline, CDR1 is LNHDA, CDR2 SQIVND (reference sequence). Written as DNA, the CDR3 is TGTGCCAGTAGTGTCACCGGGACTAGGCGTACAGATACGCAGTATTTT. Translating it yields CASSVTGTRRTDTQYF.